A single sample is the source of the 15 T cell receptor beta chains below, sequenced in a study of radiotherapy plus CTLA-4 blockade in lung cancer. Clones were read by immunoSEQ multiplex PCR, and TCRdb kept only the in-frame ones, dropping some. The sample yields 85,000 to 90,000 clones, around 87% seen once. Sequences were derived from peripheral blood, sampled from a patient treated with radiotherapy plus ipilimumab. Receptors originate from a human donor with non-small cell lung cancer that progressed on radiotherapy plus ipilimumab.

This chain links TRBV28 with TRBJ1-5; 7 bases line up with TRBD1. The germline gives CDR1 MDHEN, CDR2 SYDVKM. The CDR3 covers 15 residues. Trimming removed 8 bases from V and 2 bases from J; junction bases left unmatched: 9. The DNA of the CDR3 is TGTGCCAGCCCTCCTCCAGGGGGTGGCAATCAGCCCCAGCATTTT. Translated, it gives CASPPPGGGNQPQHF.

The chain recombines TRBV5-8 with TRBJ1-6; D is undetermined. CDR1 SGHTS and CDR2 YDEGEE come from the germline V gene. Trimming took off 1 base at V and 8 bases at J, with 10 bases between the two ends. The CDR3 covers 14 residues. DNA of the CDR3: TGTGCCAGCAGCTTGCGGCAGACCTATTCACCCCTCCACTTT. The encoded protein is CASSLRQTYSPLHF.

The chain recombines TRBV6-5 with TRBJ2-3; TRBD2 aligns across 9 bases. Germline V lookup: CDR1 MNHEY, CDR2 SVGAGI. The J segment lost 3 bases and the V segment lost 5 bases, leaving 6 bases of the junction unmatched. The length of the CDR3 is 15 residues. The CDR3 sequence: CASSLSGSSTDTQYF. CDR3 bases: TGTGCCAGCAGTCTTAGCGGGAGTTCAACAGATACGCAGTATTTT.

A few counts support this clone. The chain links TRBV20-1 to TRBJ1-1, with D hard to call. Germline values: CDR1 DFQATT, CDR2 SNEGSKA (reference sequence). V lost 3 bases, J lost 6 bases, and 8 bases lay in between. CDR3 length equals 11 residues. The CDR3 DNA is TGCAGTGCTAGGGATACCCCTGAAGCTTTCTTT. Its translation is CSARDTPEAFF.

This sequence joins TRBV7-9 and TRBJ2-2; possibly TRBD2 for D (5 bases). The CDR3 runs to 16 residues. V was pared by 1 base and J by 5 bases, with 14 bases between. Germline V gene lookup returns CDR1 SEHNR and CDR2 FQNEAQ (reference sequence). The CDR3 loop is CASSLVGVAQTGELFF. Written as DNA, the CDR3 is TGTGCCAGCAGCTTAGTTGGGGTAGCGCAGACCGGGGAGCTGTTTTTT.

The V and J genes are TRBV28 and TRBJ1-1, with a possible D match to TRBD1 (5 bases). This CDR3 region has 14 residues. Germline loops: CDR1 MDHEN, CDR2 SYDVKM. V was pared by 5 bases and J by 7 bases, with 17 bases between. The CDR3 nucleotides read TGTGCCAGCAGTGTCCAGGGCCTCGGAGTTGAAGCTTTCTTT. Its translation is CASSVQGLGVEAFF.

This clone was seen more than once but under ten times. V is TRBV6-6 and J is TRBJ2-7; 9 bases fit TRBD1. The junction had 12 bases not matched to a gene; V was cut back by 2 bases and J by 7 bases. CDR1 MNHNY and CDR2 SVGAGI come from the germline V gene (reference sequence). The CDR3 is 16 amino acids. This chain's CDR3 is CASSYDRQGGTWEQYF. The CDR3 DNA follows: TGTGCCAGCAGTTACGATAGACAGGGGGGAACTTGGGAGCAGTACTTC.

This clone was recorded a few times. The V gene is TRBV19, the J gene TRBJ2-7; no firm D call. The ends were cut back, 2 bases at V and 6 bases at J, with 17 bases in the middle. The CDR3 contains 15 residues. Germline V CDR1 and CDR2: LNHDA, SQIVND (reference sequence). The CDR3 coding sequence is TGTGCCAGTAGTATATCCAGGTTTGGCTCAGGCGAGCAGTACTTC. It translates to CASSISRFGSGEQYF.

In this sample, this clone turned up once. This sequence joins TRBV5-6 and TRBJ2-5, with D perhaps assigned TRBD1 or TRBD2 (5 bases each). The J call may not be correct, given that the DNA end is closer to TRBJ2-7. CDR1 and CDR2 (germline): SGHDT, YYEEEE. The CDR3 is 17 residues long. The CDR3 bases are TGTGCCAGCAGCTTGAGTATAGGGTACCCGGGGCCCTACGAGCAGTACTTC. Translation gives CASSLSIGYPGPYEQYF.

The V and J genes are TRBV2 and TRBJ1-3; the D is unclear. There are 14 residues in the CDR3. The V gene's germline CDR1 is SNHLY and CDR2 FYNNEI. V dropped 7 bases and J dropped 0 bases, with 10 bases sitting between them. Written as DNA, the CDR3 is TGTGCCAGCAAAACAGATTTCTCTGGAAACACCATATATTTT. It is translated as CASKTDFSGNTIYF.

The chain uses TRBV4-2 and TRBJ2-1, with D hard to call. The V and J ends lost 1 base and 7 bases respectively, with 8 bases between them. The CDR3 has 13 amino acids. CDR1 LGHNA and CDR2 YNFKEQ come from the germline V gene. CDR3 in amino acids: CASSQGPQNEQFF. CDR3 sequence (DNA): TGTGCCAGCAGCCAAGGACCGCAAAATGAGCAGTTCTTC.

There are a few counts of this clone. The genes are TRBV10-3 and TRBJ2-1, with TRBD2 identical over 7 bases. V gave up 2 bases and J gave up 10 bases; unmatched junction bases: 2. CDR3 length equals 12 residues. Per the germline V gene, CDR1 is ENHRY and CDR2 is SYGVKD. The DNA for the CDR3 is TGTGCCATCAGTGAGCTAGCGGTCGAGCAGTTCTTC. This codes for CAISELAVEQFF.

The rearrangement joins TRBV7-6 to TRBJ1-4, with unresolved D. The germline gives CDR1 SGHVS, CDR2 FNYEAQ. Deletions cut 4 bases from V and 4 bases from J, with 13 bases between. The CDR3 runs to 15 residues. The DNA of the CDR3 is TGTGCCAGCAGCTCTAGCACAGCTCTTAATGAAAAACTGTTTTTT. Its protein product is CASSSSTALNEKLFF. Full variable domain (outside the CDR3, taken from reference TRBV7-6 and TRBJ1-4): GAGVSQSPRYKVTKRGQDVALRCDPISGHVSLYWYRQALGQGPEFLTYFNYEAQQDKSGLPNDRFSAERPEGSISTLTIQRTEQRDSAMYRCASSSSTALNEKLFFGSGTQLSVL.

The chain has TRBV21-1 and TRBJ2-5; the listed D gene, TRBD1, was not tested against the DNA. TRBV21-1 is an annotated pseudogene. The CDR3 spans 20 residues. The CDR3 coding sequence is TGTGCCAGCAGCAAAGGACACCACAGGGGTCAGCCATTATGCCAAGAGACCCAGTACTTC. It specifies CASSKGHHRGQPLCQETQYF.

The chain is built from TRBV7-2 and TRBJ1-1, with D possibly being TRBD1 (5 bases). Looked up from germline, CDR1 is SGHTA and CDR2 is FQGNSA. This CDR3 is built from 12 residues. Trimming left V 7 bases short and J 3 bases short, with 9 bases between. The CDR3 region has the DNA TGTGCCAGCACCGCGGGGCACACTGAAGCTTTCTTT. Protein sequence: CASTAGHTEAFF.